Sequencing of this T cell receptor (beta chain) was carried out in a study of blood T cells in healthy people across ages. Study-wide points: A strong correlation was found between TCR beta diversity and the percentage of naive T cells. Diversity figures derived from one million T cells were judged to underestimate the true value. The fall in TCR beta diversity per million T cells was roughly linear with age.

Every donor contributed about 10 milliliters of peripheral blood by blood draw. Trimming left V 3 bases short and J 0 bases short, with 5 bases between. Germline loops: CDR1 MGHDK, CDR2 SYGVNS. The CDR3 runs 13 residues. In this sample, this clonotype turned up once. The antigen remains unidentified. It was with a sample-barcoded 5' primer and a J-beta primer mix that a second PCR of roughly 7 to 11 cycles was run. TCRdb itself ran the 5' RACE reads through MiXCR, one entry per CDR3 protein. This table holds about 780,000 distinct CDR3 sequences, less than 60% found once. Input material: blood. The V call is TRBV25-1, the J call TRBJ1-2, with D hard to call. The TCR was taken from a man older than 75 in good health. The chain's CDR3 is CASSEGSNYGYTF. The DNA for the CDR3 is TGTGCCAGCAGTGAGGGTTCTAACTATGGCTACACCTTC.